The T cell receptor beta chain described here comes from a study of CD8 T cells in ankylosing spondylitis. General study results and limits: Ankylosing spondylitis blood appeared to be characterized by a TCR beta motif of roughly eight highly homologous variants. Disease-linked clones had a CD8+ phenotype and relatively low frequency in peripheral blood. A subset of motif variants has previously been described in the synovial fluid and blood of reactive arthritis. In ankylosing spondylitis patients, matched synovial fluid reportedly showed significant enrichment of disease-linked clones.

In this sample, this clonotype turned up a few times. Its matching antigen is unknown. V shed 3 bases, J shed 6 bases, and the junction held 13 bases outside the gene matches. Germline V lookup: CDR1 DFQATT, CDR2 SNEGSKA (reference sequence). The CDR3 covers 16 residues. TCRdb independently ran MiXCR on the 5' RACE reads; one entry per CDR3 protein. The sample consists of approximately 340,000 distinct CDR3 sequences, around 15% of them appearing once. The receptor comes from a male donor with ankylosing spondylitis or in good health (not recorded which). J is TRBJ2-7 and V is TRBV20-1; 11 bases align to TRBD2. The specimen sequenced was blood, either unsorted or a sorted T cell fraction (not recorded which). The CDR3 sequence is CSARGKLAGGPAEQYF. For the CDR3, the DNA is TGCAGTGCTAGGGGGAAATTAGCGGGAGGGCCGGCCGAGCAGTACTTC.